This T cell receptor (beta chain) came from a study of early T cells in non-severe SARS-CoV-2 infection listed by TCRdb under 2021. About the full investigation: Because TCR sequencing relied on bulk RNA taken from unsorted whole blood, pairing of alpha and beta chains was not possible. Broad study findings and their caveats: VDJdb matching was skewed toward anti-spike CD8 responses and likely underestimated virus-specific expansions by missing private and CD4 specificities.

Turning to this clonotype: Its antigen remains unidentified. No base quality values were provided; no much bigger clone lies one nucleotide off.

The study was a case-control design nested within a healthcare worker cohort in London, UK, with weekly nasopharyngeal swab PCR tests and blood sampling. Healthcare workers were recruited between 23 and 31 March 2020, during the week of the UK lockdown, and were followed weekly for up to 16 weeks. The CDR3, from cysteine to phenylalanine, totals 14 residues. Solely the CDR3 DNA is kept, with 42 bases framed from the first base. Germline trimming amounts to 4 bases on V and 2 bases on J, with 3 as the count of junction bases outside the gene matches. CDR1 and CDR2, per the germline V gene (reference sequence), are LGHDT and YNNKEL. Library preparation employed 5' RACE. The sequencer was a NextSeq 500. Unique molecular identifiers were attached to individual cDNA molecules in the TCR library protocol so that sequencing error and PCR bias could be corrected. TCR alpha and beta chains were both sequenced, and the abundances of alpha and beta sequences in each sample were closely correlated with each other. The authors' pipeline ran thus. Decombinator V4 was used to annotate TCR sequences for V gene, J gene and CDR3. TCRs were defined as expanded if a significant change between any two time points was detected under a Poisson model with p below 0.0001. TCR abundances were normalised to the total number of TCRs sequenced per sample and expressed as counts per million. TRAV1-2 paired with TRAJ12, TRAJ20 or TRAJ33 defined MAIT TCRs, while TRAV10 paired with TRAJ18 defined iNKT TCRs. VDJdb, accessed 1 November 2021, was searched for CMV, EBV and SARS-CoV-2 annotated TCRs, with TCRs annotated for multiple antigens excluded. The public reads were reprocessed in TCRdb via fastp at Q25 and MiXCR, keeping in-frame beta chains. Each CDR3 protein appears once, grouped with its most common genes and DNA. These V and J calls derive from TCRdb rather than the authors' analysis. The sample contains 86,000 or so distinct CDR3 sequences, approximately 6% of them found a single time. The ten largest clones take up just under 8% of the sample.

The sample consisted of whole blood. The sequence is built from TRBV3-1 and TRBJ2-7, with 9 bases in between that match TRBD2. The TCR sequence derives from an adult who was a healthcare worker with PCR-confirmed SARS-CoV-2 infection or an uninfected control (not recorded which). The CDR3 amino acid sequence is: CASSPLAGAYEQYF. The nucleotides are TGTGCCAGCAGCCCTTTAGCGGGGGCCTACGAGCAGTACTTC.